By share, the clone carrying this TCR beta chain counts as medium-sized. The sample is drawn from a study of T cells after yellow fever vaccination. From the 5' RACE reads, TCRdb called clonotypes with MiXCR, one entry per CDR3 protein. This repertoire shows approximately 22,000 distinct CDR3 sequences, 4% to 6% found once; its top ten account for 15% to 20%. CDR3 length equals 16 residues. Per the germline V gene, CDR1 is SNHLY and CDR2 is FYNNEI. Germline trimming cut 6 bases from V and 0 bases from J; bases unmatched to any gene: 4. The V call is TRBV2, the J call TRBJ1-6; 8 bases are shared with TRBD1. The sequence derives from a man younger than 35 who received the YFV17D yellow fever vaccine. The specimen was PBMCs, either bulk or a sorted T-cell subset (CD4+, CD8+, memory, or dextramer-sorted; not recorded which), collected around 45 days after the first yellow fever vaccination. The CDR3, as DNA: TGTGCCAGCAGGGACAGGGCCAGCTCCTATAATTCACCCCTCCACTTT. Its translation: CASRDRASSYNSPLHF.